This T cell receptor (beta chain) is from a study of T cell responses to AZD1222 COVID-19 vaccine. Study information: Combined were second doses at about 4 or about 12 weeks.

Profiled with immunoSEQ multiplex PCR; TCRdb holds only in-frame clones, not every one. The sample records 100,000 to 150,000 clones, around 84% being singletons. The CDR3 spans 16 residues. Germline CDR1 reads MNHEY; CDR2 reads SVGAGI. Trimming took off 4 bases at V and 5 bases at J, with 15 bases between the two ends. Study observations and caveats: Variant regions that are unmutated are reportedly the target of nearly half of spike-specific TCRs. White British people made up most donors, females outnumbered males, and clonal diversity was possibly underestimated.

Turning to this clone: As yet, its antigen is unknown.

The sequenced sample was peripheral blood, obtained on day 0 of AZD1222 vaccination. The TCR originated in an adult in good health. V is TRBV6-5 and J is TRBJ1-6, with D possibly TRBD1 on 5 matching bases. CDR3 nucleotide sequence: TGTGCCAGCAGTTTTAAGGACAAAGTAAATAATTCACCCCTCCACTTT. It specifies CASSFKDKVNNSPLHF.